Reported below is one T cell receptor beta chain. A TCRbeta library incorporating unique molecular identifiers was prepared. Each CDR3 protein is one row after TCRdb ran MiXCR on the PCR reads. Of a few hundred thousand distinct CDR3 sequences detected, about 9.6% appear once; the ten largest clones hold approximately 5%. This entry belongs to a study of T-cell reconstitution after alpha-beta-depleted transplantation in children. Germline V lookup: CDR1 LGHNA, CDR2 YNFKEQ. The V and J ends lost 7 bases and 6 bases respectively, with 20 bases between them. The CDR3 extends over 15 amino acids. The rearrangement uses TRBV4-2 and TRBJ2-3; possible D gene TRBD1, 6 bases. This clonotype was obtained from a human donor who donated a stem cell graft to a child with SCID. The sequencing here drew on PBMCs from the stem cell graft donor, taken from the stem cell graft. Written as DNA, the CDR3 is TGTGCCAGCACCCTCCGGGACACTGCCACGGATACGCAGTATTTT. Translation: CASTLRDTATDTQYF.